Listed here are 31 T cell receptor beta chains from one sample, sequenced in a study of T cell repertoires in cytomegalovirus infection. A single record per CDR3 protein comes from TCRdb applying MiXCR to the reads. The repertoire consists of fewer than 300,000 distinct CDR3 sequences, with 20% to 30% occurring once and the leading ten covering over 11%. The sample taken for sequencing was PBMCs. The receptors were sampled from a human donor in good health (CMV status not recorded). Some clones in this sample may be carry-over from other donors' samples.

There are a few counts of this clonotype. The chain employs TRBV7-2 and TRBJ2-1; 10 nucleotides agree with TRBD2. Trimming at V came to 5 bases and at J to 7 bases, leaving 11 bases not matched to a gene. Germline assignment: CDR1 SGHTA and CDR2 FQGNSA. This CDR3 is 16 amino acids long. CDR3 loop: CASSQDGTSARNEQFF. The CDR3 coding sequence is TGTGCCAGCAGCCAAGACGGGACTAGCGCGAGGAATGAGCAGTTCTTC.

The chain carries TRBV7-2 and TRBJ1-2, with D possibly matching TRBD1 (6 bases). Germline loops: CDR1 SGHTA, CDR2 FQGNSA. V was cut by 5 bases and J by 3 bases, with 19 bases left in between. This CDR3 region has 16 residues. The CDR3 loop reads CASSPSPGAEDYGYTF. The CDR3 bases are TGTGCCAGCAGCCCATCTCCGGGGGCTGAAGACTATGGCTACACCTTC. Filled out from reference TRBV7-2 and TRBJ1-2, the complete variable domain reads GAGVSQSPSNKVTEKGKDVELRCDPISGHTALYWYRQSLGQGLEFLIYFQGNSAPDKSGLPSDRFSAERTGGSVSTLTIQRTQQEDSAVYLCASSPSPGAEDYGYTFGSGTRLTVV.

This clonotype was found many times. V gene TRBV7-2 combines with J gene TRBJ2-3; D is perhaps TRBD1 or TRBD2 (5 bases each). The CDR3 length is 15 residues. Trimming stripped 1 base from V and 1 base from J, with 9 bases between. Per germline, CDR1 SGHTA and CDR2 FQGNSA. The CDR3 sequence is CASSLGGTRTDTQYF. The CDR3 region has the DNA TGTGCCAGCAGCTTAGGAGGGACCCGCACAGATACGCAGTATTTT.

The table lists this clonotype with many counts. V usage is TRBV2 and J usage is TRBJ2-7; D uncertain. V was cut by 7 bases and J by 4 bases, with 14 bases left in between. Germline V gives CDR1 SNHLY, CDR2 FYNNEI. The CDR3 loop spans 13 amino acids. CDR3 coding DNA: TGTGCCAGCACCCGGGCTTTTCAGTACGAGCAGTACTTC. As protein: CASTRAFQYEQYF.

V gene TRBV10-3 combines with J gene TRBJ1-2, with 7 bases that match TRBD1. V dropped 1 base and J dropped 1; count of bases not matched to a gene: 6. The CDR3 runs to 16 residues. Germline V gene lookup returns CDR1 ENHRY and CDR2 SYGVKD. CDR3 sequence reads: CAISEYPTGSNYGYTF. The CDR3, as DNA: TGTGCCATCAGTGAGTACCCGACAGGGAGTAACTATGGCTACACCTTC.

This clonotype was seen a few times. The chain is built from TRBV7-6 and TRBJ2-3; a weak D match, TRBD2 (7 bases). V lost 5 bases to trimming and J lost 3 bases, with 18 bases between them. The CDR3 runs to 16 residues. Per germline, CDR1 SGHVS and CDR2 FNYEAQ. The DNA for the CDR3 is TGTGCCAGCAGCGCAGGAGGGGGGGGCTTTACAGATACGCAGTATTTT. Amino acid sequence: CASSAGGGGFTDTQYF.

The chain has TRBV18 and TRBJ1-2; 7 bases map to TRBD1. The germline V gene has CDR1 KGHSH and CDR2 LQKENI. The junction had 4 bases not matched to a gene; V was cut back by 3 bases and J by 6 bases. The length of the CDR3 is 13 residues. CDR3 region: CASSPDRADGYTF. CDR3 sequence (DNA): TGTGCCAGCTCACCCGACAGGGCCGATGGCTACACCTTC.

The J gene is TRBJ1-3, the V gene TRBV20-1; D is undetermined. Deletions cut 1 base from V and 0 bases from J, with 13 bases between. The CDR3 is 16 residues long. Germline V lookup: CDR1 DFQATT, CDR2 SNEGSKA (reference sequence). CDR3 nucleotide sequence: TGCAGTGCTAGAGGAGTCGGACCGCTCTCTGGAAACACCATATATTTT. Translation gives CSARGVGPLSGNTIYF.

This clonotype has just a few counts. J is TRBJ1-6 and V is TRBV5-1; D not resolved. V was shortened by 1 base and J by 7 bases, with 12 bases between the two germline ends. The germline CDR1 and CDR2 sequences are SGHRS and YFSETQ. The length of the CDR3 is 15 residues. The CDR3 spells CASSLMSGGNSPLHF. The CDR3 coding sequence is TGCGCCAGCAGCTTGATGTCAGGCGGAAATTCACCCCTCCACTTT.

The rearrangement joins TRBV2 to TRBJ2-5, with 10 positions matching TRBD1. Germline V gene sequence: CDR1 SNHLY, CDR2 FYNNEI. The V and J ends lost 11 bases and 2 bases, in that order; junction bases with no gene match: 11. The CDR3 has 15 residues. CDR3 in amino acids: CAGATGTGDQETQYF. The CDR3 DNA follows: TGTGCCGGAGCCACCGGGACAGGGGATCAAGAGACCCAGTACTTC.

CDR3 sequence (DNA): TGCAGTGCTAGAGGGGGACGCTGGATGAACACTGAAGCTTTCTTT. Its translation: CSARGGRWMNTEAFF. The chain uses TRBV20-1 and TRBJ1-1, with D possibly TRBD1 on 5 matching bases. CDR1 DFQATT and CDR2 SNEGSKA come from the germline V gene (reference sequence). V lost 1 base and J 0 bases, leaving 12 bases between the germline ends. The CDR3 is made up of 15 amino acids.

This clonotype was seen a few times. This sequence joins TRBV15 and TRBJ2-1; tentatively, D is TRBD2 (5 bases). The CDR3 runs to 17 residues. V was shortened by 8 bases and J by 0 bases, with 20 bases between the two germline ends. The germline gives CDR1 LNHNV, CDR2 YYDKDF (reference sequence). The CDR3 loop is CATSDYPSPHSYNEQFF. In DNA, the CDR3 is TGTGCCACCTCCGACTATCCTTCCCCGCACTCCTACAATGAGCAGTTCTTC.

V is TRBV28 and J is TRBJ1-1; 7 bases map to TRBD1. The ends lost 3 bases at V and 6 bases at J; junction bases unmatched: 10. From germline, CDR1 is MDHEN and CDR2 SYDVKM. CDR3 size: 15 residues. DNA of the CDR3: TGTGCCAGCAGTTTCAGGGGCAGGGGGGTCTCTGAAGCTTTCTTT. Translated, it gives CASSFRGRGVSEAFF. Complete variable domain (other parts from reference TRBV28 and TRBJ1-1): DVKVTQSSRYLVKRTGEKVFLECVQDMDHENMFWYRQDPGLGLRLIYFSYDVKMKEKGDIPEGYSVSREKKERFSLILESASTNQTSMYLCASSFRGRGVSEAFFGQGTRLTVV.

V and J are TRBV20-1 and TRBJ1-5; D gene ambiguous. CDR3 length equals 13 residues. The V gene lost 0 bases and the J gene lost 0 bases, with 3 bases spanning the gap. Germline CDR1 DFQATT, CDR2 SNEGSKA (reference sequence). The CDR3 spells CSARDYSNQPQHF. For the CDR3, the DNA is TGCAGTGCTAGAGACTATAGCAATCAGCCCCAGCATTTT.

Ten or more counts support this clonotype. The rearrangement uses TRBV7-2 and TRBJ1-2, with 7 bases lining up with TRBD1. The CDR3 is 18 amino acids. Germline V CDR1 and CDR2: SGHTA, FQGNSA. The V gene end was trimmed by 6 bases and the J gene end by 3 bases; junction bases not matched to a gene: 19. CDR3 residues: CASRTQGDSLLGYYGYTF. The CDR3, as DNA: TGTGCCAGCAGAACCCAGGGGGACAGTTTGCTGGGGTACTATGGCTACACCTTC. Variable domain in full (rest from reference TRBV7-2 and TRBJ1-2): GAGVSQSPSNKVTEKGKDVELRCDPISGHTALYWYRQSLGQGLEFLIYFQGNSAPDKSGLPSDRFSAERTGGSVSTLTIQRTQQEDSAVYLCASRTQGDSLLGYYGYTFGSGTRLTVV.

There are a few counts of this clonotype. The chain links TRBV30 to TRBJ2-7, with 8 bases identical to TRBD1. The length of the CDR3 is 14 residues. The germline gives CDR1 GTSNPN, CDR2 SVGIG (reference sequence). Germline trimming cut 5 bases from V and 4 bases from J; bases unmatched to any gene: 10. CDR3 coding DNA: TGTGCCTGGGGACAGGGCCTGTTGTTGTACGAGCAGTACTTC. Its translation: CAWGQGLLLYEQYF.

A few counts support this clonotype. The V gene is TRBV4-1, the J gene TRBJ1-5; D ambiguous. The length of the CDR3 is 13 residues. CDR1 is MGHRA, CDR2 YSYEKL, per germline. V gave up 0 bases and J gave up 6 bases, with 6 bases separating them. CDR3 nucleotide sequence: TGCGCCAGCAGCCAAGAAGGGTTTCAGCCCCAGCATTTT. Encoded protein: CASSQEGFQPQHF.

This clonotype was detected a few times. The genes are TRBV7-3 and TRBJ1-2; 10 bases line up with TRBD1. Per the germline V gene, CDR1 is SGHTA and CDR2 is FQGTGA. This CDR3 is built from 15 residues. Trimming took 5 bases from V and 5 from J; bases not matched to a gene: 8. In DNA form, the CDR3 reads TGTGCCAGCAGCCTCCCGGGACAGGGGTTATATGGCTACACCTTC. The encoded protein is CASSLPGQGLYGYTF.

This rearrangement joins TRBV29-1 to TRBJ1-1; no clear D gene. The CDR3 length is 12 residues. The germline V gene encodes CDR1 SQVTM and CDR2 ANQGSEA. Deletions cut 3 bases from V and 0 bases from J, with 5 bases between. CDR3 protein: CSVDLMNTEAFF. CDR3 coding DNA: TGCAGCGTTGACTTGATGAACACTGAAGCTTTCTTT.

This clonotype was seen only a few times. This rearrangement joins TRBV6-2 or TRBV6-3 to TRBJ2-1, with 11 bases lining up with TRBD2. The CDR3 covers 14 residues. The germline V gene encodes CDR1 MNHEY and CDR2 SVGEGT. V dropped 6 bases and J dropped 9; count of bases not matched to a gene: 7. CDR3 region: CASRRLAGISEQFF. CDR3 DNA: TGTGCCAGCAGACGACTAGCGGGAATCAGTGAGCAGTTCTTC.

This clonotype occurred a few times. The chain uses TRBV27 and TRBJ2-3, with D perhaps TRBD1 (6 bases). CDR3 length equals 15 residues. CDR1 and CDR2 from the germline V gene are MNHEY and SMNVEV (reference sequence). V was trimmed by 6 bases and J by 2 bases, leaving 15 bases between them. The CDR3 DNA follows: TGTGCCAGCAGGCGGACAGCATACAACACAGATACGCAGTATTTT. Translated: CASRRTAYNTDTQYF.

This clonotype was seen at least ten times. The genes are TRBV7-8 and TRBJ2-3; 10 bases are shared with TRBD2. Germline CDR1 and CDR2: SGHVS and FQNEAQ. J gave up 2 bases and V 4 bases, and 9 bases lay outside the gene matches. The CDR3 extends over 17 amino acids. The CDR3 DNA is TGTGCCAGCAGCTCGGGAAAAGCGGGAGGGTCCACAGATACGCAGTATTTT. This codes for CASSSGKAGGSTDTQYF.

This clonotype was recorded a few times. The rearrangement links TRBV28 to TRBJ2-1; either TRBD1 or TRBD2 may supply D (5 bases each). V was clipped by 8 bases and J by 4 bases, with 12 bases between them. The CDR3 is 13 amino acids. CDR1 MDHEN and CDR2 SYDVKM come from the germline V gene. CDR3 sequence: CASLTGRYNEQFF. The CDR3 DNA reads TGTGCCAGCCTCACGGGGCGGTACAATGAGCAGTTCTTC.

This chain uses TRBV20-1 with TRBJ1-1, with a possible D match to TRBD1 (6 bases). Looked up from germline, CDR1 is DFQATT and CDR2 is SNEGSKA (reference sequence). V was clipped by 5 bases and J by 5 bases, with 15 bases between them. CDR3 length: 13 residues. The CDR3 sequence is CSAPGQLRTEAFF. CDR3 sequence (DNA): TGCAGTGCTCCGGGACAATTGAGAACTGAAGCTTTCTTT.

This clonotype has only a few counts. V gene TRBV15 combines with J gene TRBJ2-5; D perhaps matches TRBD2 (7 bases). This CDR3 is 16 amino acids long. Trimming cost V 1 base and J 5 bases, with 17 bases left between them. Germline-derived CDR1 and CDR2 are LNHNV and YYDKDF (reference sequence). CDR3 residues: CATSRGANGGGETQYF. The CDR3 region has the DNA TGTGCCACCAGCAGAGGGGCTAACGGCGGGGGCGAGACCCAGTACTTC.

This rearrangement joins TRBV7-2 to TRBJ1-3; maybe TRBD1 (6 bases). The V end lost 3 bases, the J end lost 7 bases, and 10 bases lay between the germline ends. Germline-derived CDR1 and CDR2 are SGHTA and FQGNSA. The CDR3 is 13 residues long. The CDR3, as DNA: TGTGCCAGCAGCTTCAGGGGTTGGAACACCATATATTTT. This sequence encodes CASSFRGWNTIYF.

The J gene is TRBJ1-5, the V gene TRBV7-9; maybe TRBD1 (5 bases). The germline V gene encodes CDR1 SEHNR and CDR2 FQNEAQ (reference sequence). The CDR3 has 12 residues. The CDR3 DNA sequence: TGTGCGGGGACGGGTAGCAATCAGCCCCAGCATTTT. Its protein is CAGTGSNQPQHF.

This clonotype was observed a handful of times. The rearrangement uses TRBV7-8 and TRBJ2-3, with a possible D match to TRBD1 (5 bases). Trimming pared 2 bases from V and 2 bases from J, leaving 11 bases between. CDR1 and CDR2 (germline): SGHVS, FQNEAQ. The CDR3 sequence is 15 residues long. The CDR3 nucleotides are TGTGCCAGCAGCTTATCGGACATTTACACAGATACGCAGTATTTT. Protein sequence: CASSLSDIYTDTQYF.

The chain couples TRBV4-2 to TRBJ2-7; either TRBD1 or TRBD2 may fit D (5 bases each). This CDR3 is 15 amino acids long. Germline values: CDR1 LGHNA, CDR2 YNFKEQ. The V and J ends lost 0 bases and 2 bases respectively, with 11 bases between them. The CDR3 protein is CASSQDRDGTYEQYF. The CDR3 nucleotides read TGTGCCAGCAGCCAAGACCGGGACGGGACCTACGAGCAGTACTTC.

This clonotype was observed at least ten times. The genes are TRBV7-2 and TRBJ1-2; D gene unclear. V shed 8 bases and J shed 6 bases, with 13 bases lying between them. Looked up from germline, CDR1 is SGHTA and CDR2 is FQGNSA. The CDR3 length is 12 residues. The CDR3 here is CASSPDVDGYTF. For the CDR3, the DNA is TGTGCCAGCTCACCGGACGTAGATGGCTACACCTTC.

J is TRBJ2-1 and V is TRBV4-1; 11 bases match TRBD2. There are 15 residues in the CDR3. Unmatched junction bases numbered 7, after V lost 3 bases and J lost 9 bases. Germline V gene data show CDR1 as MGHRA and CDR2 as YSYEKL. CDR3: CASSHPTSGSIEQFF. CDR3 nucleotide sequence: TGCGCCAGCAGCCATCCTACTAGCGGGAGTATTGAGCAGTTCTTC.